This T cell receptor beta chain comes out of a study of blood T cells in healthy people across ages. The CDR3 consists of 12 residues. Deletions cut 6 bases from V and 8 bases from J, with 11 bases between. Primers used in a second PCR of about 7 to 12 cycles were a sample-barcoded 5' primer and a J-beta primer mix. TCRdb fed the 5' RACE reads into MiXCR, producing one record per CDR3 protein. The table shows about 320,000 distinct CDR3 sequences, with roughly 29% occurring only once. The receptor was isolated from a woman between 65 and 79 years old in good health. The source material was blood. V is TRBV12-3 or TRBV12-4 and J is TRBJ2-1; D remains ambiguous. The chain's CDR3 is CASSPYVDEQFF. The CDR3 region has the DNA TGTGCCAGCAGCCCGTATGTTGATGAGCAGTTCTTC.